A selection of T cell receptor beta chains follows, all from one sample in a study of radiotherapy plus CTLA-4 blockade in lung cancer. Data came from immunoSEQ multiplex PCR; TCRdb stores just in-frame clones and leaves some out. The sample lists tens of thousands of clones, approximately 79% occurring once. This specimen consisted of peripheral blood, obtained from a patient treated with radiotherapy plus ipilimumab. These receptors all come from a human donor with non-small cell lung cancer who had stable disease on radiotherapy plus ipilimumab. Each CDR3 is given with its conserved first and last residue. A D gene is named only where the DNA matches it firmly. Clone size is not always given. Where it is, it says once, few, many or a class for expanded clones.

CDR3 DNA: TGCAGCGTTGACATACAGGGTGAAAAACTGTTTTTT; CDR3 protein: CSVDIQGEKLFF; D gene: .; J gene: TRBJ1-4; V gene: TRBV29-1; clone size: few
CDR3 DNA: TGTGCCAGCAGCTTGCACAGCGGGGACGGTAAAGAGACCCAGTACTTC; CDR3 protein: CASSLHSGDGKETQYF; D gene: TRBD2; J gene: TRBJ2-5; V gene: TRBV7-3; clone size: once
CDR3 DNA: TGTGCCAGCAGCCCCCGGCAACTCTATGGCTACACCTTC; CDR3 protein: CASSPRQLYGYTF; D gene: .; J gene: TRBJ1-2; V gene: TRBV7-2; clone size: .
CDR3 DNA: TGTGCCAGCAGCGTAGCTCTTGGCCGGGTGCGGGGGGGCACAGATACGCAGTATTTT; CDR3 protein: CASSVALGRVRGGTDTQYF; D gene: TRBD2; J gene: TRBJ2-3; V gene: TRBV9; clone size: .
CDR3 DNA: TGTGCCAGCAGTGAGTTAGGGGCAGTGCAAGAGACCCAGTACTTC; CDR3 protein: CASSELGAVQETQYF; D gene: .; J gene: TRBJ2-5; V gene: TRBV2; clone size: .
CDR3 DNA: TGTGCCAGCAGTTTATATACGGCAGGGGGTGTGAACACTGAAGCTTTCTTT; CDR3 protein: CASSLYTAGGVNTEAFF; D gene: TRBD1; J gene: TRBJ1-1; V gene: TRBV28; clone size: .
CDR3 DNA: TGTGCCAGCAGGGTCCGGGACAGGGGAGCAGATACGCAGTATTTT; CDR3 protein: CASRVRDRGADTQYF; D gene: TRBD1; J gene: TRBJ2-3; V gene: TRBV6-6; clone size: .
CDR3 DNA: TGTGCCAGCAGTTACGGGGCAGGCACAAATTCACCCCTCCACTTT; CDR3 protein: CASSYGAGTNSPLHF; D gene: .; J gene: TRBJ1-6; V gene: TRBV6-5; clone size: many
CDR3 DNA: TGTGCCAGCAGTGTTGGACAGGGCCCTGGGTATGGCTACACCTTC; CDR3 protein: CASSVGQGPGYGYTF; D gene: TRBD1; J gene: TRBJ1-2; V gene: TRBV6-1; clone size: .
CDR3 DNA: TGTGCCAGCAGCTTAGTTAGCTGGGGTATGGTTAACAAAGCTCCTGAAGCTTTCTTT; CDR3 protein: CASSLVSWGMVNKAPEAFF; D gene: .; J gene: TRBJ1-1; V gene: TRBV11-2; clone size: .
CDR3 DNA: TGTGCCAGCAGCGGGAGCCTAGCGGGGGGTTCTAGCACAGATACGCAGTATTTT; CDR3 protein: CASSGSLAGGSSTDTQYF; D gene: TRBD2; J gene: TRBJ2-3; V gene: TRBV9; clone size: few
CDR3 DNA: TGTGCTAGTGGTTTGGGCCAATCGGGGTCTCAGCCCCAGCATTTT; CDR3 protein: CASGLGQSGSQPQHF; D gene: .; J gene: TRBJ1-5; V gene: TRBV12-5; clone size: once
CDR3 DNA: TGTGCCAGCAGCTCGCGGACAGGGAACTATGGCTACACCTTC; CDR3 protein: CASSSRTGNYGYTF; D gene: TRBD1; J gene: TRBJ1-2; V gene: TRBV9; clone size: .
CDR3 DNA: TGTGCCAGCAGCTTACAGGGGCGGGCCACCGGGGAGCTGTTTTTT; CDR3 protein: CASSLQGRATGELFF; D gene: .; J gene: TRBJ2-2; V gene: TRBV7-3; clone size: .
CDR3 DNA: TGCAGCGTTGCCCGGGCCCGTTTCACTGAAGCTTTCTTT; CDR3 protein: CSVARARFTEAFF; D gene: .; J gene: TRBJ1-1; V gene: TRBV29-1; clone size: .
CDR3 DNA: TGTGCCATCAGTGAGTTGAAGCGCGATGAGCAGTTCTTC; CDR3 protein: CAISELKRDEQFF; D gene: .; J gene: TRBJ2-1; V gene: TRBV10-3; clone size: .
CDR3 DNA: TGTGCCAGCAGCTTAGTCTTTCCAGCGGGTGAGAGATCTGAAGCTTTCTTT; CDR3 protein: CASSLVFPAGERSEAFF; D gene: .; J gene: TRBJ1-1; V gene: TRBV7-8; clone size: .
CDR3 DNA: TGTGCCAGCAGCGTGGCGCCAGGGGGTCGGGCTACTAATGAAAAACTGTTTTTT; CDR3 protein: CASSVAPGGRATNEKLFF; D gene: TRBD1; J gene: TRBJ1-4; V gene: TRBV9; clone size: once
CDR3 DNA: TGTGCCAGCAGCTCTGACGGGGGGGCAGAGACCCAGTACTTC; CDR3 protein: CASSSDGGAETQYF; D gene: TRBD2; J gene: TRBJ2-5; V gene: TRBV9; clone size: .
CDR3 DNA: TGTGCCAGTAGTCAAAGGGCCGGGGAGCTGTTTTTT; CDR3 protein: CASSQRAGELFF; D gene: .; J gene: TRBJ2-2; V gene: TRBV19; clone size: .
CDR3 DNA: TGTGCCAGCAGCGAAAGCGGGGGAGGTTCACCCCTCCACTTT; CDR3 protein: CASSESGGGSPLHF; D gene: .; J gene: TRBJ1-6; V gene: TRBV7-9; clone size: few
CDR3 DNA: TGTGCCAGCAGTGGGACAGGGGTTGAAAAACTGTTTTTT; CDR3 protein: CASSGTGVEKLFF; D gene: TRBD1; J gene: TRBJ1-4; V gene: TRBV25-1; clone size: medium-sized
CDR3 DNA: TGTGCCAGCAGCTTCATACAGGGGAACACCGGGGAGCTGTTTTTT; CDR3 protein: CASSFIQGNTGELFF; D gene: .; J gene: TRBJ2-2; V gene: TRBV7-3; clone size: .
CDR3 DNA: TGTGCCAGCAGCTCCGGGACATGGGGCACAGATACGCAGTATTTT; CDR3 protein: CASSSGTWGTDTQYF; D gene: .; J gene: TRBJ2-3; V gene: TRBV5-6; clone size: once
CDR3 DNA: TGTGCCAGCAGCCCGCCCGGGACAGGGGAAAATTTT; CDR3 protein: CASSPPGTGENF; D gene: TRBD1; J gene: TRBJ1-3; V gene: TRBV7-9; clone size: few
CDR3 DNA: TGTGCCTTGGGGGGGGTCACTGGAAACACCATATATTTT; CDR3 protein: CALGGVTGNTIYF; D gene: .; J gene: TRBJ1-3; V gene: TRBV6-1; clone size: few
CDR3 DNA: TGTGCCAGCAGTCCGGGTGGACAGCCCTCTGGAAACACCATATATTTT; CDR3 protein: CASSPGGQPSGNTIYF; D gene: .; J gene: TRBJ1-3; V gene: TRBV28; clone size: .
CDR3 DNA: TGTGCCAGCAGTAAAAGGGGTTATAGCAATCAGCCCCAGCATTTT; CDR3 protein: CASSKRGYSNQPQHF; D gene: .; J gene: TRBJ1-5; V gene: TRBV6-5; clone size: once
CDR3 DNA: TGCGCCAGCAGCAAGGGGGAAGCGAACACCGGGGAGCTGTTTTTT; CDR3 protein: CASSKGEANTGELFF; D gene: .; J gene: TRBJ2-2; V gene: TRBV5-1; clone size: .
CDR3 DNA: TGTGCCAGCAGTGGGGACAGGGGCGGGACCTCTTATGGCTACACCTTC; CDR3 protein: CASSGDRGGTSYGYTF; D gene: TRBD1; J gene: TRBJ1-2; V gene: TRBV9; clone size: many
CDR3 DNA: TGTGCCACCAGCAGGGACGTCGCTCAGCCCCAGCATTTT; CDR3 protein: CATSRDVAQPQHF; D gene: .; J gene: TRBJ1-5; V gene: TRBV15; clone size: .
CDR3 DNA: TGCGCCAGCAGCCACTTCCAGGGGGCGATGTCAGATACGCAGTATTTT; CDR3 protein: CASSHFQGAMSDTQYF; D gene: TRBD1; J gene: TRBJ2-3; V gene: TRBV4-1; clone size: once